This entry lists 25 T cell receptor beta chains sequenced from one sample in a study of pediatric ulcerative colitis. The rectum was sampled with one to two pinch biopsies at colonoscopy. TCRdb's table, derived via immunoSEQ multiplex PCR, lists solely in-frame clones and lacks some. The sample records around 37,000 clones, 75% being singletons. Sample: gut tissue. The source is a boy aged 5-17 years with severe ulcerative colitis.

V usage is TRBV28 and J usage is TRBJ2-7; 10 bases are a match to TRBD1. The CDR3 sequence is 14 residues long. The V gene end was trimmed by 5 bases and the J gene end by 5 bases; junction bases not matched to a gene: 6. Germline CDR1 and CDR2: MDHEN and SYDVKM. As DNA, the CDR3 is TGTGCCAGCAGTGAGGGACAGGGGATTGACGAGCAGTACTTC. Encoded protein: CASSEGQGIDEQYF.

This clone was detected only a few times. The chain employs TRBV6-5 and TRBJ2-3, with 8 bases matching TRBD1. V was pared by 2 bases and J by 4 bases, with 5 bases of the junction left unmatched. Per germline, CDR1 MNHEY and CDR2 SVGAGI. The CDR3 runs to 15 residues. DNA for the CDR3: TGTGCCAGCAGTTACGACAGGGGCTTTCCAGATACGCAGTATTTT. Protein sequence: CASSYDRGFPDTQYF.

This clone has just a few counts. CDR3 protein: CASSTKGDYIYEQYF. CDR3 DNA: TGTGCCAGTAGTACAAAAGGGGACTACATCTACGAGCAGTACTTC. J is TRBJ2-7 and V is TRBV19, with 7 positions matching TRBD2. Germline loops: CDR1 LNHDA, CDR2 SQIVND (reference sequence). This CDR3 comprises 15 residues. The V segment lost 4 bases and the J segment 3 bases; nucleotides outside the gene matches: 9.

This clone turned up a few times. The chain carries TRBV28 and TRBJ1-3; D remains ambiguous. V lost 5 bases and J lost 3, with 11 bases in between. Germline V gene lookup returns CDR1 MDHEN and CDR2 SYDVKM. The CDR3 runs to 14 residues. The CDR3 region is CASSAVTHGNTIYF. In DNA, the CDR3 is TGTGCCAGCAGTGCCGTTACCCATGGAAACACCATATATTTT.

The chain uses TRBV28 and TRBJ1-1; D is perhaps TRBD1 (5 bases). The CDR3 consists of 15 residues. V was trimmed by 5 bases and J by 4 bases, leaving 17 bases between them. Germline V gives CDR1 MDHEN, CDR2 SYDVKM. CDR3 bases: TGTGCCAGCAGTCCCCCCAAGGTCGGGGGCACTGAAGCTTTCTTT. It is translated as CASSPPKVGGTEAFF.

Only a few counts were recorded for this clone. J is TRBJ2-7 and V is TRBV7-3; 8 nucleotides agree with TRBD1. In germline, CDR1 is SGHTA, CDR2 FQGTGA. V shed 6 bases, J shed 1 base, and the junction held 2 bases outside the gene matches. The CDR3 covers 13 residues. The CDR3 sequence: CASRWTGSYEQYF. The CDR3 nucleotides read TGTGCCAGCAGGTGGACAGGGTCCTACGAGCAGTACTTC.

This rearrangement joins TRBV30 to TRBJ1-1; perhaps TRBD1 as D (5 bases). The V end lost 8 bases, the J end lost 5 bases, and 15 bases lay between the germline ends. CDR3 length: 12 amino acids. The germline V gene encodes CDR1 GTSNPN and CDR2 SVGIG (reference sequence). Here the CDR3 reads CAGLRRGTEAFF. The CDR3 DNA sequence: TGTGCCGGACTGCGTCGGGGGACTGAAGCTTTCTTT. Supplemented by reference TRBV30 and TRBJ1-1, the full variable domain reads SQTIHQWPATLVQPVGSPLSLECTVEGTSNPNLYWYRQAAGRGLQLLFYSVGIGQISSEVPQNLSASRPQDRQFILSSKKLLLSDSGFYLCAGLRRGTEAFFGQGTRLTVV.

This rearrangement joins TRBV28 to TRBJ2-7; D is unclear. Germline V gene sequence: CDR1 MDHEN, CDR2 SYDVKM. This CDR3 is 15 amino acids long. V was cut by 5 bases and J by 2 bases, with 16 bases left in between. CDR3 in DNA: TGTGCCAGCAGTATATCGAAGCGAGTCCCCTACGAGCAGTACTTC. It yields the protein CASSISKRVPYEQYF.

The chain joins TRBV11-3 to TRBJ1-4; TRBD1 is a possible D gene (5 bases). Trimming pared 4 bases from V and 5 bases from J, leaving 23 bases between. Germline V gene sequence: CDR1 SGHNT, CDR2 YENEEA. This CDR3 is 18 amino acids long. The CDR3 nucleotides are TGTGCCAGCAGCTCAGACGACAGTCAACTTGAAAAAAATGAAAAACTGTTTTTT. The encoded protein is CASSSDDSQLEKNEKLFF.

A note on this clone: This likely comes from a read error, as the CDR3 has no conserved phenylalanine or tryptophan at its end. V gene TRBV18 combines with J gene TRBJ1-6, with D maybe TRBD1 (5 bases). Germline V lookup: CDR1 KGHSH, CDR2 LQKENI. The CDR3 loop spans 13 amino acids. Trimming left V 4 bases short and J 6 bases short, with 7 bases between. The CDR3 sequence: CASSQGVNSPLHL. The CDR3 DNA sequence: TGTGCCAGCTCACAAGGGGTTAATTCACCCCTCCACCTT.

This chain joins TRBV6-1 and TRBJ2-3; D is unresolved. Looked up from germline, CDR1 is MNHNS and CDR2 is SASEGT. The CDR3 spans 14 residues. The V end was cut by 5 bases, the J end by 3 bases, with 12 bases between. CDR3 region: CASSLSRWTDTQYF. For the CDR3, the DNA is TGTGCCAGCAGTCTTTCCCGGTGGACAGATACGCAGTATTTT.

The chain employs TRBV11-2 and TRBJ1-5; possibly TRBD1 for D (6 bases). The CDR3 has 15 residues. Germline V gene lookup returns CDR1 SGHAT and CDR2 FQNNGV. V was cut by 3 bases and J by 0 bases, with 9 bases left in between. CDR3 sequence reads: CASSLSGASNQPQHF. Here the CDR3 DNA reads TGTGCCAGCAGCTTGTCAGGGGCTAGCAATCAGCCCCAGCATTTT.

V is TRBV10-3 and J is TRBJ2-3; D possibly corresponds to TRBD1 (5 bases). CDR3 length: 13 amino acids. CDR1 and CDR2 from the germline V gene are ENHRY and SYGVKD. V was trimmed by 6 bases and J by 4 bases, leaving 11 bases between them. Here the CDR3 DNA reads TGTGCCATCAGACAGGACAACGCAGATACGCAGTATTTT. Translated, it gives CAIRQDNADTQYF.

This chain uses TRBV9 with TRBJ1-3; tentatively, D is TRBD1 (5 bases). V was pared by 0 bases and J by 0 bases, with 10 bases between. The CDR3 runs 16 residues. CDR1 SGDLS and CDR2 YYNGEE come from the germline V gene. The CDR3 protein is CASSVEGVYSGNTIYF. CDR3 coding DNA: TGTGCCAGCAGCGTAGAAGGGGTATACTCTGGAAACACCATATATTTT.

CDR3 residues: CASSRGGEQYF. The CDR3, as DNA: TGCGCCAGCAGCAGGGGAGGGGAGCAGTACTTC. The rearrangement uses TRBV5-1 and TRBJ2-7; TRBD2 agrees at 7 bases. CDR1 SGHRS and CDR2 YFSETQ come from the germline V gene. The CDR3 contains 11 residues. The V and J ends lost 4 bases and 7 bases, in that order; junction bases with no gene match: 2.

CDR3 loop: CASSYGMGDATDTQYF. The DNA of the CDR3 is TGTGCCAGCAGTTACGGGATGGGGGACGCCACAGATACGCAGTATTTT. The J gene is TRBJ2-3, the V gene TRBV6-5, with D perhaps being TRBD1 or TRBD2 (5 bases each). This CDR3 comprises 16 residues. The germline V gene has CDR1 MNHEY and CDR2 SVGAGI. V was cut by 2 bases and J by 2 bases, with 14 bases left in between.

The chain uses TRBV4-1 and TRBJ1-4; D is unresolved. Per the germline V gene, CDR1 is MGHRA and CDR2 is YSYEKL. Trimming cost V 0 bases and J 3 bases, with 11 bases left between them. The CDR3 sequence is 16 residues long. CDR3 sequence: CASSQEGVASNEKLFF. CDR3 in DNA: TGCGCCAGCAGCCAAGAGGGAGTGGCATCTAATGAAAAACTGTTTTTT.

This clone was counted between two and nine times. This chain joins TRBV4-1 and TRBJ1-5, with D hard to call. There are 13 residues in the CDR3. The germline gives CDR1 MGHRA, CDR2 YSYEKL. The V end lost 1 base, the J end lost 7 bases, and 8 bases lay between the germline ends. Here the CDR3 reads CASSQVAGQPQHF. Here the CDR3 DNA reads TGCGCCAGCAGCCAAGTTGCAGGACAGCCCCAGCATTTT.

The chain uses TRBV6-6 and TRBJ1-1; D is possibly TRBD1 (6 bases). The V end lost 4 bases, the J end lost 4 bases, and 13 bases lay between the germline ends. The CDR3 length is 14 residues. The V gene's germline CDR1 is MNHNY and CDR2 SVGAGI (reference sequence). This CDR3 reads CASSFDKGGTEAFF. CDR3 coding DNA: TGTGCCAGCAGTTTCGATAAGGGGGGCACTGAAGCTTTCTTT.

This chain uses TRBV7-2 with TRBJ2-7, with TRBD2 matching 8 bases. V dropped 3 bases and J dropped 2; count of bases not matched to a gene: 3. CDR3 length equals 14 residues. CDR1 is SGHTA, CDR2 FQGNSA, per germline. As DNA, the CDR3 is TGTGCCAGCAGCTTTTCGGGGGGGCCCTACGAGCAGTACTTC. Protein sequence: CASSFSGGPYEQYF.

The gene calls are TRBV28 and TRBJ1-1; D call uncertain. Germline CDR1 and CDR2: MDHEN and SYDVKM. This CDR3 has 16 amino acids. V dropped 3 bases and J dropped 3 bases, with 17 bases sitting between them. The CDR3 here is CASSFKFENPDTEAFF. In nucleotides, the CDR3 is TGTGCCAGCAGTTTTAAGTTTGAGAACCCCGACACTGAAGCTTTCTTT.

The gene calls are TRBV19 and TRBJ2-4; D may be TRBD1 (6 bases). CDR1 and CDR2 from the germline V gene are LNHDA and SQIVND (reference sequence). V lost 4 bases, J lost 0 bases, and 13 bases lay in between. This CDR3 is 16 amino acids long. CDR3 nucleotide sequence: TGTGCCAGTAGTACCCGGACAGCTATAGCCAAAAACATTCAGTACTTC. Protein: CASSTRTAIAKNIQYF.

This clone occurred a few times. This chain joins TRBV6-1 and TRBJ2-7; 9 bases align to TRBD1. CDR3 length: 16 amino acids. Trimming removed 2 bases from V and 6 bases from J; junction bases left unmatched: 11. CDR1 MNHNS and CDR2 SASEGT come from the germline V gene. DNA of the CDR3: TGTGCCAGCAGTGAACTCTCGGGACAGGGTTTATCCGAGCAGTACTTC. Protein product: CASSELSGQGLSEQYF.

J is TRBJ1-4 and V is TRBV6-1; TRBD1 is a possible D gene (6 bases). Trimming took off 6 bases at V and 5 bases at J, with 16 bases between the two ends. Germline values: CDR1 MNHNS, CDR2 SASEGT. The length of the CDR3 is 15 residues. The CDR3 region is CASRGTSRRNEKLFF. CDR3 nucleotides: TGTGCCAGCAGGGGGACATCCCGTCGGAATGAAAAACTGTTTTTT.

The chain combines TRBV11-2 with TRBJ2-3, with D tentatively TRBD2 (5 bases). Germline lookup yields CDR1 SGHAT and CDR2 FQNNGV. V was cut by 1 base and J by 6 bases, with 11 bases left in between. CDR3 size: 14 residues. CDR3: CASSLGPVADTQYF. The CDR3 DNA is TGTGCCAGCAGCTTAGGCCCGGTAGCGGATACGCAGTATTTT.